This TCR beta chain was sequenced in a study of vaccination effects on CD4 cells after COVID-19. Findings and caveats of the study: Late post-vaccination samples showed marked contraction of infection- and vaccine-induced clones. In the study, convalescent patients were few, and early post-infection timepoints were absent.

The length of the CDR3 is 13 residues. The V and J ends lost 7 bases and 0 bases respectively, with 9 bases between them. Germline CDR1 reads SGDLS; CDR2 reads YYNGEE. Measured with immunoSEQ multiplex PCR; TCRdb has only the in-frame clones, and not every one. The table shows tens of thousands of clones, with approximately 79% occurring only once. Having been cultured for less than 13 days, the cells underwent CD4+ T cell isolation. Subjects were given two BNT162b2 or mRNA-1273 vaccine doses. A remark on this clone: Its target is not known.

Sequencing was performed on CD4+ T cells from PBMCs cultured without peptide, taken after COVID-19 vaccination. The V and J genes are TRBV9 and TRBJ2-3; TRBD2 might be the D (6 bases). The TCR was taken from a human donor who received a COVID-19 vaccine. The CDR3 region has the DNA TGTGCCAGCGGAGGGACTAGCACAGATACGCAGTATTTT. This sequence encodes CASGGTSTDTQYF.